The 28 T cell receptor beta chains presented below share a single source sample, sequenced in a study of radiation and T cells in renal cell carcinoma. Sequencing used immunoSEQ multiplex PCR; TCRdb keeps in-frame clones, though not all of them. The sample has fewer than 150,000 clones, 70% to 90% seen once. Stated time point: blood 2 weeks post-SBRT. As to treatment: 15 Gy SBRT to primary tumor, nephrectomy 4 weeks later. The starting material was blood, obtained from a patient whose treatment included radiotherapy and nephrectomy. The receptors shown here come from a woman aged 70-85 years with renal cell carcinoma.

The V call is TRBV7-3, the J call TRBJ2-3; possibly TRBD1 for D (6 bases). The CDR3 is 15 amino acids. Germline V gene data show CDR1 as SGHTA and CDR2 as FQGTGA. V was pared by 5 bases and J by 3 bases, with 15 bases between. CDR3 in DNA: TGTGCCAGCAGCCTCTCAGGGGCCGGGACAGATACGCAGTATTTT. It is translated as CASSLSGAGTDTQYF.

The chain combines TRBV20-1 with TRBJ1-2; D is perhaps TRBD1 (5 bases). Per the germline V gene, CDR1 is DFQATT and CDR2 is SNEGSKA (reference sequence). This CDR3 has 11 residues. Trimming removed 3 bases at V and 6 bases at J, with 8 bases between. In DNA, the CDR3 is TGCAGTGCTAGCGGGGGAGATGGCTACACCTTC. Its translation is CSASGGDGYTF.

This sequence joins TRBV20-1 and TRBJ2-3, with D hard to call. The CDR3 loop spans 11 amino acids. CDR1 DFQATT and CDR2 SNEGSKA come from the germline V gene (reference sequence). V was trimmed by 3 bases and J by 5 bases, leaving 6 bases between them. CDR3 bases: TGCAGTGCTAGTTTTCAAGATACGCAGTATTTT. Translated, it gives CSASFQDTQYF.

The CDR3 region has the DNA TGTGCCAGCAGTTACCCTGGACGGACCTACGAGCAGTACTTC. Translating gives CASSYPGRTYEQYF. V usage is TRBV6-5 and J usage is TRBJ2-7; no definite D call. Germline V lookup: CDR1 MNHEY, CDR2 SVGAGI. The CDR3 consists of 14 residues. V was trimmed by 2 bases and J by 2 bases, leaving 10 bases between them.

Regarding this clone: The sample contains more than one DNA sequence encoding this CDR3. J is TRBJ1-1 and V is TRBV7-3, with 9 positions matching TRBD1. J gave up 1 base and V 5 bases, and 2 bases lay outside the gene matches. The length of the CDR3 is 14 residues. Germline CDR1 and CDR2: SGHTA and FQGTGA. The CDR3 here is CASSPGQGNTEAFF. The CDR3 DNA sequence: TGTGCCAGCAGCCCGGGACAGGGGAACACTGAAGCTTTCTTT.

V is TRBV7-9 and J is TRBJ2-5; D remains ambiguous. The CDR3 length is 12 residues. V was pared by 2 bases and J by 5 bases, with 6 bases between. CDR1 and CDR2 (germline): SEHNR, FQNEAQ (reference sequence). The CDR3 DNA reads as TGTGCCAGCAGCTTATTACGGGAGACCCAGTACTTC. It is translated as CASSLLRETQYF.

The genes are TRBV5-1 and TRBJ1-6; D perhaps matches TRBD1 (6 bases). The germline V gene has CDR1 SGHRS and CDR2 YFSETQ. The CDR3 is 16 residues long. Trimming removed 4 bases at V and 5 bases at J, with 16 bases between. CDR3 region: CASSTTGSGNNSPLHF. CDR3 coding DNA: TGCGCCAGCAGCACGACAGGTTCCGGTAATAATTCACCCCTCCACTTT.

V gene TRBV4-1 combines with J gene TRBJ2-4, with 15 nucleotides matching TRBD2. Per germline, CDR1 MGHRA and CDR2 YSYEKL. V lost 4 bases to trimming and J lost 8 bases; unmatched junction nucleotides: 6. CDR3 length: 16 residues. CDR3 amino acids: CASSLGLAGGGDIQYF. CDR3 bases: TGCGCCAGCAGCCTGGGACTAGCGGGGGGAGGAGACATTCAGTACTTC.

V usage is TRBV19 and J usage is TRBJ1-6, with 8 bases aligning to TRBD1. Germline assignment: CDR1 LNHDA and CDR2 SQIVND (reference sequence). Trimming removed 7 bases from V and 8 bases from J; junction bases left unmatched: 7. The CDR3 runs to 14 residues. The chain's CDR3 is CASTGTGVDSPLHF. The CDR3 bases are TGTGCCAGTACCGGGACAGGAGTCGATTCACCCCTCCACTTT.

This clone was picked up a small number of times. The rearrangement uses TRBV29-1 and TRBJ2-5; D is undetermined. The CDR3 has 12 amino acids. V was cut by 6 bases and J by 0 bases, with 8 bases left in between. Germline V CDR1 and CDR2: SQVTM, ANQGSEA. This CDR3 is CSVSQDQETQYF. CDR3 coding DNA: TGCAGCGTCTCGCAGGACCAAGAGACCCAGTACTTC.

This clone has only one observation. The chain uses TRBV7-2 and TRBJ2-3; D ambiguous. The germline V gene has CDR1 SGHTA and CDR2 FQGNSA. V was trimmed by 1 base and J by 3 bases, leaving 8 bases between them. The CDR3 has 14 amino acids. DNA for the CDR3: TGTGCCAGCAGCTTAGGATCGGCGACAGATACGCAGTATTTT. Translated, it gives CASSLGSATDTQYF.

In its sample, this clone was seen many times. This CDR3 reads CASSIGGYEQYF. CDR3 nucleotides: TGTGCCAGTAGTATAGGGGGATACGAGCAGTACTTC. The chain couples TRBV19 to TRBJ2-7; D not certain. The CDR3 runs 12 residues. Between the trimmed V and J ends, which lost 1 base and 4 bases, there was a span of 5 bases. Germline CDR1 and CDR2: LNHDA and SQIVND (reference sequence). The whole variable domain, filled in from reference TRBV19 and TRBJ2-7, reads DGGITQSPKYLFRKEGQNVTLSCEQNLNHDAMYWYRQDPGQGLRLIYYSQIVNDFQKGDIAEGYSVSREKKESFPLTVTSAQKNPTAFYLCASSIGGYEQYFGPGTRLTVT.

J is TRBJ1-1 and V is TRBV7-3; possibly TRBD1 for D (6 bases). V was shortened by 2 bases and J by 7 bases, with 11 bases between the two germline ends. The CDR3 length is 13 residues. Germline V gene data show CDR1 as SGHTA and CDR2 as FQGTGA. The CDR3 here is CASSLLQGGEAFF. DNA for the CDR3: TGTGCCAGCAGCTTATTACAGGGAGGTGAAGCTTTCTTT.

The chain links TRBV6-5 to TRBJ2-7; possible D gene TRBD2, 5 bases. Trimming took off 2 bases at V and 2 bases at J, with 16 bases between the two ends. The CDR3 contains 16 residues. CDR1 is MNHEY, CDR2 SVGAGI, per germline. The CDR3 nucleotides are TGTGCCAGCAGTTACGATTCGGACTTCAAGACCTACGAGCAGTACTTC. Translated: CASSYDSDFKTYEQYF.

This clone was found a few times. The chain couples TRBV6-5 to TRBJ1-6, with TRBD1 identical over 10 bases. J lost 10 bases, V lost 3 bases, and 9 bases had no gene match. CDR3 size: 16 residues. Germline CDR1 and CDR2: MNHEY and SVGAGI. In nucleotides, the CDR3 is TGTGCCAGCAGTTATAGTGACAGGGGGCGCGGATCACCCCTCCACTTT. As protein: CASSYSDRGRGSPLHF.

Worth noting for this clone: Just one base apart from a much larger clone, this may be a read error. This sequence joins TRBV5-4 and TRBJ1-4; TRBD1 might be the D (5 bases). Germline CDR1 and CDR2: SGHNT and YYREEE (reference sequence). V was trimmed by 4 bases and J by 7 bases, leaving 17 bases between them. This CDR3 is 15 amino acids long. The CDR3 loop reads CASSQEPTVGEKLFF. The CDR3 DNA follows: TGTGCCAGCAGCCAAGAACCGACAGTAGGTGAAAAACTGTTTTTT.

V usage is TRBV9 and J usage is TRBJ2-6; no definite D call. Germline CDR1 and CDR2: SGDLS and YYNGEE. V was cut by 4 bases and J by 2 bases, with 16 bases left in between. This CDR3 is 17 amino acids long. The CDR3 is CASSPEALPTGANVLTF. CDR3 sequence (DNA): TGTGCCAGCAGCCCAGAGGCTCTACCTACTGGGGCCAACGTCCTGACTTTC. Full variable domain (outside the CDR3, taken from reference TRBV9 and TRBJ2-6): DSGVTQTPKHLITATGQRVTLRCSPRSGDLSVYWYQQSLDQGLQFLIQYYNGEERAKGNILERFSAQQFPDLHSELNLSSLELGDSALYFCASSPEALPTGANVLTFGAGSRLTVL.

J is TRBJ2-2 and V is TRBV6-5; no clear D gene. The germline V gene has CDR1 MNHEY and CDR2 SVGAGI. The CDR3 extends over 13 amino acids. Between the trimmed V and J ends, which lost 7 bases and 5 bases, there was a span of 11 bases. CDR3 in amino acids: CASTYGRTGELFF. The CDR3 DNA is TGTGCCAGCACCTACGGACGGACCGGGGAGCTGTTTTTT.

The genes are TRBV27 and TRBJ2-2; the D call may be TRBD1 or TRBD2 (5 bases each). This CDR3 is 16 amino acids long. Trimming removed 9 bases from V and 9 bases from J, with 26 bases in between. CDR1 and CDR2 from the germline V gene are MNHEY and SMNVEV (reference sequence). CDR3 sequence: CASHPTGALGGRELFF. The CDR3 nucleotides read TGTGCCAGTCATCCAACCGGGGCCCTTGGCGGCAGGGAGCTGTTTTTT.

This rearrangement joins TRBV14 to TRBJ2-1, with 7 bases matching TRBD1. The ends lost 1 base at V and 12 bases at J; junction bases unmatched: 12. Germline V gene data show CDR1 as SGHDN and CDR2 as FVKESK. This CDR3 comprises 15 residues. DNA for the CDR3: TGTGCCAGCAGCCAAGTAGGGGGCGGAAATGCGATGCAGTTCTTC. Its translation is CASSQVGGGNAMQFF.

The chain is built from TRBV5-1 and TRBJ2-7; tentative D call: TRBD2 (7 bases). V was cut by 4 bases and J by 5 bases, with 19 bases left in between. This CDR3 is built from 15 residues. CDR1 is SGHRS and CDR2 is YFSETQ in the germline V gene. As DNA, the CDR3 is TGCGCCAGCAGCCCGGGGGGCGGACAGTATAACGAGCAGTACTTC. Amino acids: CASSPGGGQYNEQYF.

The CDR3 coding sequence is TGTGCCACCAGCACTAGGGTGAATCAGCCCCAGCATTTT. It yields the protein CATSTRVNQPQHF. This chain uses TRBV15 with TRBJ1-5; D remains unclear. The germline gives CDR1 LNHNV, CDR2 YYDKDF (reference sequence). The CDR3 loop spans 13 amino acids. Between the trimmed V and J ends, which lost 4 bases and 4 bases, there was a span of 8 bases. The complete variable domain, with remaining parts taken from reference TRBV15 and TRBJ1-5, reads DAMVIQNPRYQVTQFGKPVTLSCSQTLNHNVMYWYQQKSSQAPKLLFHYYDKDFNNEADTPDNFQSRRPNTSFCFLDIRSPGLGDTAMYLCATSTRVNQPQHFGDGTRLSIL.

This chain joins TRBV7-9 and TRBJ1-3; 7 bases match TRBD1. CDR1 and CDR2 from the germline V gene are SEHNR and FQNEAQ (reference sequence). V was clipped by 4 bases and J by 0 bases; unmatched bases: 3. The CDR3 loop spans 15 amino acids. The CDR3 region is CASSSGQSSGNTIYF. The CDR3 DNA sequence: TGTGCCAGCAGCTCGGGACAGTCCTCTGGAAACACCATATATTTT.

The rearrangement joins TRBV6-1 to TRBJ2-5; D possibly corresponds to TRBD1 (5 bases). Germline V gene sequence: CDR1 MNHNS, CDR2 SASEGT. Between the trimmed V and J ends, which lost 2 bases and 5 bases, there was a span of 15 bases. This CDR3 has 15 amino acids. The CDR3 loop reads CASSENPQGMETQYF. CDR3 nucleotides: TGTGCCAGCAGTGAAAATCCCCAGGGAATGGAGACCCAGTACTTC.

The V and J genes are TRBV4-1 and TRBJ2-5, with D possibly being TRBD2 (5 bases). V was cut by 3 bases and J by 9 bases, with 14 bases left in between. Germline V gene data show CDR1 as MGHRA and CDR2 as YSYEKL. The length of the CDR3 is 13 residues. The CDR3 coding sequence is TGCGCCAGCAGCCACCCCGAGGGTTGGTCCCAGTACTTC. Its translation is CASSHPEGWSQYF.

V gene TRBV6-5 combines with J gene TRBJ2-4, with a possible D match to TRBD2 (7 bases). Per germline, CDR1 MNHEY and CDR2 SVGAGI. Trimming shortened V by 4 bases and J by 3 bases, and 16 bases separated the two germline ends. The CDR3 is 16 amino acids. The CDR3 protein is CASSSPGGGGKNIQYF. CDR3 DNA sequence: TGTGCCAGCAGTTCGCCCGGAGGGGGGGGCAAAAACATTCAGTACTTC.

Turning to this clone: The germline gene is not matched at one end of the junction; a read error may be the cause. The V and J genes are TRBV7-7 and TRBJ2-1; D is perhaps TRBD2 (6 bases). Germline V gene data show CDR1 as SSHAT and CDR2 as FNYEAQ (reference sequence). There are 17 residues in the CDR3. CDR3 amino acids: CASSLYFGSGKGNEQFF. In nucleotides, the CDR3 is TGTGCTAGCAGCTTATATTTCGGTAGCGGTAAGGGGAATGAGCAGTTCTTC. The whole variable domain, remainder taken from reference TRBV7-7 and TRBJ2-1, is GAGVSQSPRYKVTKRGQDVTLRCDPISSHATLYWYQQALGQGPEFLTYFNYEAQPDKSGLPSDRFSAERPEGSISTLTIQRTEQRDSAMYRCASSLYFGSGKGNEQFFGPGTRLTVL.

The rearrangement uses TRBV7-2 and TRBJ1-1; D might be TRBD1 (5 bases). The CDR3 loop spans 15 amino acids. V was trimmed by 3 bases and J by 1 base, leaving 12 bases between them. From germline, CDR1 is SGHTA and CDR2 FQGNSA. The CDR3 coding sequence is TGTGCCAGCAGCTTTAGGTGGGGGGAGAACACTGAAGCTTTCTTT. Translating it yields CASSFRWGENTEAFF.